The next 4 T cell receptor beta chains were all read from a single sample in a study of control samples from healthy donors and cancer patients. The table came from immunoSEQ multiplex PCR; TCRdb's copy has only in-frame clones and leaves some out. The sample has some 13,000 clones; 75% to 85% are singletons. The sequenced sample was formalin-fixed, paraffin-embedded tissue. These receptors came from a male donor with melanoma.

On this clone itself: No conserved phenylalanine or tryptophan ends this CDR3, so it is likely a read error. The DNA is omitted, as the CDR3 cannot be located on it reliably, and the CDR3 follows TCRdb's listing. The chain links TRBV6-1 to TRBJ1-2. CDR1 and CDR2 (germline): MNHNS, SASEGT. The CDR3 is 12 amino acids in total, end residues counted. CDR3 residues: CASSEGRHLSEI.

The rearrangement uses TRBV14 and TRBJ1-6; D unclear. Germline V lookup: CDR1 SGHDN, CDR2 FVKESK. Trimming removed 4 bases from V and 2 bases from J, with 6 bases in between. The CDR3 has 14 residues. CDR3 residues: CASSPETYNSPLHF. CDR3 DNA: TGTGCCAGCAGCCCCGAGACCTATAATTCACCCCTCCACTTT.

The chain is built from TRBV5-1 and TRBJ2-1; TRBD2 matches at 10 bases. V lost 5 bases and J lost 7; bases outside the gene matches: 6. The CDR3 is 14 amino acids. CDR1 SGHRS and CDR2 YFSETQ come from the germline V gene. In nucleotides, the CDR3 is TGCGCCAGCAGGTCAGCGGGGGGGCGGAATGAGCAGTTCTTC. Translated, it gives CASRSAGGRNEQFF.

The V gene is TRBV10-3, the J gene TRBJ1-3; 8 bases fit TRBD1. V lost 8 bases to trimming and J lost 0 bases; unmatched junction nucleotides: 9. Per germline, CDR1 ENHRY and CDR2 SYGVKD. The CDR3 covers 16 residues. The CDR3 loop is CAIRRWTGSSGNTIYF. The CDR3 DNA follows: TGTGCCATCCGGAGATGGACAGGGTCCTCTGGAAACACCATATATTTT.